This T cell receptor (beta chain) was recovered during a study of control samples from healthy donors and cancer patients. The junction had 6 bases not matched to a gene; V was cut back by 1 base and J by 6 bases. Germline loops: CDR1 SGHRS, CDR2 YFSETQ. The CDR3 sequence is 14 residues long. TCRdb's copy holds only in-frame clones and misses some; the assay was immunoSEQ multiplex PCR. Of around 120,000 clones in the sample, roughly 91% were seen once. The sequenced sample was PBMCs. This clonotype was sampled from a man in his fifties or sixties with head and neck cancer. This chain joins TRBV5-1 and TRBJ1-2, with 7 bases that match TRBD1. CDR3 residues: CASSLITGADGYTF. The DNA of the CDR3 is TGCGCCAGCAGCTTGATTACAGGGGCGGATGGCTACACCTTC. Based on the CDR3 plus reference TRBV5-1 and TRBJ1-2, the full variable domain is KAGVTQTPRYLIKTRGQQVTLSCSPISGHRSVSWYQQTPGQGLQFLFEYFSETQRNKGNFPGRFSGRQFSNSRSEMNVSTLELGDSALYLCASSLITGADGYTFGSGTRLTVV.